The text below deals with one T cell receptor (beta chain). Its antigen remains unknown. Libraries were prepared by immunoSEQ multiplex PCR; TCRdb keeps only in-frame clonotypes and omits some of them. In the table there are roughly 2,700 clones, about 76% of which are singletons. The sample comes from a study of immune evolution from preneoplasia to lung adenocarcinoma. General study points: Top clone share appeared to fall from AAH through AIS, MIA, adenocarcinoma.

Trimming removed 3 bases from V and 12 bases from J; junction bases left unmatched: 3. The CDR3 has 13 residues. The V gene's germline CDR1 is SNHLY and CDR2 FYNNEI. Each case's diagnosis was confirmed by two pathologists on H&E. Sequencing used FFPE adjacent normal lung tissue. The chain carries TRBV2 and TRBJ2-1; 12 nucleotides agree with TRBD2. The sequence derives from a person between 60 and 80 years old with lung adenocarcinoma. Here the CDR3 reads CASSDLLAGGQFF. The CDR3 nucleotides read TGTGCCAGCAGTGATCTACTAGCGGGAGGGCAGTTCTTC. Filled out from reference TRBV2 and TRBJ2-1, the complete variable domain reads EPEVTQTPSHQVTQMGQEVILRCVPISNHLYFYWYRQILGQKVEFLVSFYNNEISEKSEIFDDQFSVERPDGSNFTLKIRSTKLEDSAMYFCASSDLLAGGQFFGPGTRLTVL.